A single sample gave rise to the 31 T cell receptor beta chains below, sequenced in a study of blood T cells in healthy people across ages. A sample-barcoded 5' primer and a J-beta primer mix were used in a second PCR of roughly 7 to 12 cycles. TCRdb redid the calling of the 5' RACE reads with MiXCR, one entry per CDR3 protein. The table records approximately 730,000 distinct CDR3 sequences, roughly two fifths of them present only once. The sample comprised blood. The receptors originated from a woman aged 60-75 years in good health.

CDR3: CASSQDGSHGETQYF. CDR3 coding DNA: TGTGCCAGCAGCCAAGACGGGAGCCACGGGGAGACCCAGTACTTC. V and J are TRBV4-2 and TRBJ2-5; D perhaps matches TRBD2 (6 bases). Germline assignment: CDR1 LGHNA and CDR2 YNFKEQ. V was clipped by 0 bases and J by 5 bases, with 13 bases between them. This CDR3 is 15 amino acids long.

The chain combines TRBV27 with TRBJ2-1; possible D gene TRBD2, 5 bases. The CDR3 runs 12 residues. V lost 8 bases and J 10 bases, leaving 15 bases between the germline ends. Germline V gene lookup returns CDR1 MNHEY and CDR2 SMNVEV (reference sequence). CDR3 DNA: TGTGCCAGCCTTAAACTAGACGGGGAGCAGTTCTTC. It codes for CASLKLDGEQFF.

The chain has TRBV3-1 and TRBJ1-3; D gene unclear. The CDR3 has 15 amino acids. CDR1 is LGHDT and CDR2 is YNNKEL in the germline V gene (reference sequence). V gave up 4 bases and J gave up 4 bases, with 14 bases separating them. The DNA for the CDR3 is TGTGCCAGCAGCCTAACATGGGCTCGAGGAAACACCATATATTTT. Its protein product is CASSLTWARGNTIYF.

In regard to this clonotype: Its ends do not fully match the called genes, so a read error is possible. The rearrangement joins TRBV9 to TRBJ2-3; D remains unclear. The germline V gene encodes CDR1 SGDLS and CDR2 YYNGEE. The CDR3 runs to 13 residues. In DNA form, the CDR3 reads TGTGCCGGCAGCCCGACTCCGACAGATACGCAGTATTTT. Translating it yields CAGSPTPTDTQYF. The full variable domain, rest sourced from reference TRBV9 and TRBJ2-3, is DSGVTQTPKHLITATGQRVTLRCSPRSGDLSVYWYQQSLDQGLQFLIQYYNGEERAKGNILERFSAQQFPDLHSELNLSSLELGDSALYFCAGSPTPTDTQYFGPGTRLTVL.

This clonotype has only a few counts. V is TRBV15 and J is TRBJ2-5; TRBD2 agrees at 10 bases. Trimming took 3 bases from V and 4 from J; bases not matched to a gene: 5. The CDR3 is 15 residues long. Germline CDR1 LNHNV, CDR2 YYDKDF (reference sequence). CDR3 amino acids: CATSSSGGYGETQYF. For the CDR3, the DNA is TGTGCCACCAGCAGTAGCGGGGGGTATGGAGAGACCCAGTACTTC.

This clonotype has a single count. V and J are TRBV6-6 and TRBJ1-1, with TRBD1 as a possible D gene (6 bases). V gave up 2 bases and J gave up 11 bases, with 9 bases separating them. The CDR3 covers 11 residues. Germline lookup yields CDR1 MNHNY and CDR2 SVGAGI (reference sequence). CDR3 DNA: TGTGCCAGCAGTTACGAGGGGGGCGCTTTCTTT. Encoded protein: CASSYEGGAFF.

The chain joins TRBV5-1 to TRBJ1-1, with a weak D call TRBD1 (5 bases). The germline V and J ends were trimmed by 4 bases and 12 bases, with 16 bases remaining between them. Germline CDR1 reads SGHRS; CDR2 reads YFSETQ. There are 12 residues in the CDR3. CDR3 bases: TGCGCCAGCAGCAACCTGACAGACGTGACTTTCTTT. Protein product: CASSNLTDVTFF.

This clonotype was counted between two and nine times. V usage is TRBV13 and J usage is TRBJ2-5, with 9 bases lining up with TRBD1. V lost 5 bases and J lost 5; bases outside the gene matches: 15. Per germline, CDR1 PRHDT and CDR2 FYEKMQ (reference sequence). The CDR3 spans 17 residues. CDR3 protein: CASSHSPGTGLVETQYF. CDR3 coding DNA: TGTGCCAGCAGCCACTCCCCCGGGACAGGGCTCGTGGAGACCCAGTACTTC.

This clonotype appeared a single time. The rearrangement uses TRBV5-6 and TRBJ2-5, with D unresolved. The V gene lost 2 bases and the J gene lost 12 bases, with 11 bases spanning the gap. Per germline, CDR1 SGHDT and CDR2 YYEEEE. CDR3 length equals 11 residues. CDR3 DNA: TGTGCCAGCAGCTTCGGGTCGCTTGAGTACTTC. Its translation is CASSFGSLEYF. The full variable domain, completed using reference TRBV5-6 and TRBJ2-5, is DAGVTQSPTHLIKTRGQQVTLRCSPKSGHDTVSWYQQALGQGPQFIFQYYEEEERQRGNFPDRFSGHQFPNYSSELNVNALLLGDSALYLCASSFGSLEYFGPGTRLLVL.

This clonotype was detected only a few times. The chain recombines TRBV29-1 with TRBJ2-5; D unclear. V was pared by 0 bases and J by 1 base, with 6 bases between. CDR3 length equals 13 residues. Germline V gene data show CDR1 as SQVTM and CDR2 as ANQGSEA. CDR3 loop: CSVEDLSQETQYF. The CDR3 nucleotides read TGCAGCGTTGAAGATCTGTCCCAAGAGACCCAGTACTTC.

The CDR3 DNA is TGTGCCAGCAGTTACGCCGACCACTACAATGAGCAGTTCTTC. Protein: CASSYADHYNEQFF. The chain links TRBV6-5 to TRBJ2-1; D is ambiguous. The V end was cut by 2 bases, the J end by 3 bases, with 8 bases between. Germline lookup yields CDR1 MNHEY and CDR2 SVGAGI. There are 14 residues in the CDR3.

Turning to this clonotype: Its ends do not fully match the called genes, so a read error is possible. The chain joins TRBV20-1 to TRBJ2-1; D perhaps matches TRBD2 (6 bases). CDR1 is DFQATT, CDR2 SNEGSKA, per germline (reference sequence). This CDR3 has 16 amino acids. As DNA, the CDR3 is TGCAGTGCTAGAGATCCCACTAGCATCTCCTACAATGCGCAGTTCTTC. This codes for CSARDPTSISYNAQFF.

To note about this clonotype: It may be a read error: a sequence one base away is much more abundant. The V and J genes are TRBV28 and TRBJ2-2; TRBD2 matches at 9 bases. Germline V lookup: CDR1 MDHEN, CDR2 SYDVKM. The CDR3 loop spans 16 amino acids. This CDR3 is CAGSSLAGVDTGELFF. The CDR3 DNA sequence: TGTGCCGGCAGTTCCTTAGCGGGAGTGGACACCGGGGAGCTGTTTTTT. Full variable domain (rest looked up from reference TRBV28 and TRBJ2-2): DVKVTQSSRYLVKRTGEKVFLECVQDMDHENMFWYRQDPGLGLRLIYFSYDVKMKEKGDIPEGYSVSREKKERFSLILESASTNQTSMYLCAGSSLAGVDTGELFFGEGSRLTVL.

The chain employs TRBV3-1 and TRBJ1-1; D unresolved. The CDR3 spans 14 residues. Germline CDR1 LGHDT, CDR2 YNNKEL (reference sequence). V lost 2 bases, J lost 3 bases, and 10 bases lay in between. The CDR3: CASSQRGSDTEAFF. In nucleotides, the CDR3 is TGTGCCAGCAGCCAACGAGGGTCTGACACTGAAGCTTTCTTT.

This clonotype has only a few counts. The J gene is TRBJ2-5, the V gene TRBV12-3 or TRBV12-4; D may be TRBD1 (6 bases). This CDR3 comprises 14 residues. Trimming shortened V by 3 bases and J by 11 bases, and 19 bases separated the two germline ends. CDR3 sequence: CASSFGQTGDEQYF. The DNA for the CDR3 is TGTGCCAGCAGTTTCGGACAGACTGGGGATGAGCAGTACTTC.

In DNA form, the CDR3 reads TGCGCCAGCAGCCAACAGAGGACTAGCGGGGTTCAAGAGACCCAGTACTTC. It specifies CASSQQRTSGVQETQYF. The chain recombines TRBV4-1 with TRBJ2-5, with TRBD2 identical over 12 bases. CDR1 is MGHRA and CDR2 is YSYEKL in the germline V gene. The V and J ends lost 2 bases and 2 bases, in that order; junction bases with no gene match: 6. This CDR3 has 17 amino acids.

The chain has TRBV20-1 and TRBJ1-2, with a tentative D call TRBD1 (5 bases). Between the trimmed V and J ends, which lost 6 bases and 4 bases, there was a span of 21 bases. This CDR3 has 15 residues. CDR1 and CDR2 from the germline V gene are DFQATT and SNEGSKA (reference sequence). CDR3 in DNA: TGCAGTGCGATAGGGACGGATTATGGTGGCTATGGCTACACCTTC. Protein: CSAIGTDYGGYGYTF.

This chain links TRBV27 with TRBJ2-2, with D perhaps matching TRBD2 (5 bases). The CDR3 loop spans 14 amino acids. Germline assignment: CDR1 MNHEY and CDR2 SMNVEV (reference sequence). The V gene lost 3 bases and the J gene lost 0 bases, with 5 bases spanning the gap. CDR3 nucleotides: TGTGCCAGCAGTTTGAGGGCGAACACCGGGGAGCTGTTTTTT. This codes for CASSLRANTGELFF.

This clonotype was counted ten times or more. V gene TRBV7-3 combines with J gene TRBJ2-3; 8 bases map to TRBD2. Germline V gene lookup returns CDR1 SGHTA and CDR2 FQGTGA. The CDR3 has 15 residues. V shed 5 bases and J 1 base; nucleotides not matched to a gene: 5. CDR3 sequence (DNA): TGTGCCAGCAGCCCACAGCGGGGGCGCACAGATACGCAGTATTTT. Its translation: CASSPQRGRTDTQYF.

In DNA form, the CDR3 reads TGCAGTGCTAGGGACAGGGTGGAAGAGGATGGTGGCTACACCTTC. It translates to CSARDRVEEDGGYTF. J is TRBJ1-2 and V is TRBV20-1, with TRBD1 matching over 8 bases. Losses at the gene ends were 3 bases for V and 7 bases for J; bases not matched to a gene: 13. The CDR3 loop spans 15 amino acids. Germline V CDR1 and CDR2: DFQATT, SNEGSKA (reference sequence).

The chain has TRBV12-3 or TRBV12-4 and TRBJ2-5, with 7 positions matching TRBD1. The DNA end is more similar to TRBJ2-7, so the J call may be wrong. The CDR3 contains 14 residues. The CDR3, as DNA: TGTGCCAGCAGTAACCGGGACAGATCCTACGAGCAGTACTTC. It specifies CASSNRDRSYEQYF.

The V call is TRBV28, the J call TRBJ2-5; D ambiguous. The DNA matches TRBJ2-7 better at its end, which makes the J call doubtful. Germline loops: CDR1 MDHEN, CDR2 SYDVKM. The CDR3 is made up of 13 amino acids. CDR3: CASKVQREDEQYF. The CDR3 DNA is TGTGCCAGCAAAGTTCAAAGGGAAGACGAGCAGTACTTC.

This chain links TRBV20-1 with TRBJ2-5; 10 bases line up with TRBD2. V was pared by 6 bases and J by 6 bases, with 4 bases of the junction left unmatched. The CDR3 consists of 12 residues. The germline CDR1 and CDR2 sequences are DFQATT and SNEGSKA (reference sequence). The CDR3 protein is CSAIAGGKTQYF. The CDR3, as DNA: TGCAGTGCGATAGCGGGAGGAAAGACCCAGTACTTC.

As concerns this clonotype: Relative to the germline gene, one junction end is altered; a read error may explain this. The CDR3 spells CASRESQGYTDTQYF. The CDR3 DNA reads TGTGCCAGCAGGGAATCCCAGGGGTACACAGATACGCAGTATTTT. The chain uses TRBV25-1 and TRBJ2-3, with D possibly matching TRBD1 (6 bases). The CDR3 runs to 15 residues. Germline assignment: CDR1 MGHDK and CDR2 SYGVNS. The entire variable domain, with the rest obtained from reference TRBV25-1 and TRBJ2-3, is as follows: EADIYQTPRYLVIGTGKKITLECSQTMGHDKMYWYQQDPGMELHLIHYSYGVNSTEKGDLSSESTVSRIRTEHFPLTLESARPSHTSQYLCASRESQGYTDTQYFGPGTRLTVL.

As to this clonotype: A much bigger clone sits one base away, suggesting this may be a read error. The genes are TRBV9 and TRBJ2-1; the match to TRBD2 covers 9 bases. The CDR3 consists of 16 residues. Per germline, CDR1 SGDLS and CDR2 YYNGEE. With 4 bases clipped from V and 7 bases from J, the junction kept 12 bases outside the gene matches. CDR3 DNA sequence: TGTGCCAGCAGCCCCCACGGCGGGGGGGCCCGGAATGAGCAGTTCTTC. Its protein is CASSPHGGGARNEQFF.

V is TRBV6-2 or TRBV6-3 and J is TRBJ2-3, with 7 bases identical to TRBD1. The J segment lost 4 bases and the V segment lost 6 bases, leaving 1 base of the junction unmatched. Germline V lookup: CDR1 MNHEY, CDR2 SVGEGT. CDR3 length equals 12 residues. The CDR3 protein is CASRQGADTQYF. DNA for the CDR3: TGTGCCAGCAGGCAGGGGGCAGATACGCAGTATTTT.

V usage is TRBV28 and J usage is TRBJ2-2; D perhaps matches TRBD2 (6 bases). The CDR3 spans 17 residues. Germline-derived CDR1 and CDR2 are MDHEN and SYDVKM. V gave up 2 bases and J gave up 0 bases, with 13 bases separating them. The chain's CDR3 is CASSLIFSGANTGELFF. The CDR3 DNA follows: TGTGCCAGCAGTTTAATTTTCTCGGGGGCGAACACCGGGGAGCTGTTTTTT.

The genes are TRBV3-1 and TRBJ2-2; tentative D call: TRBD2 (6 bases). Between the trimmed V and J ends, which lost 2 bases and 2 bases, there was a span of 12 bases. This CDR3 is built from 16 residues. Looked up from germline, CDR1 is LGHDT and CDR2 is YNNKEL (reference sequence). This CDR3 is CASSQFAGSNTGELFF. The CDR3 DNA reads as TGTGCCAGCAGCCAATTTGCGGGATCAAACACCGGGGAGCTGTTTTTT.

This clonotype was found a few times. CDR3 in amino acids: CASNRRDLANTGELFF. The DNA of the CDR3 is TGTGCCAGCAACCGGCGGGACCTCGCGAACACCGGGGAGCTGTTTTTT. The chain employs TRBV6-5 and TRBJ2-2; D is perhaps TRBD2 (6 bases). Germline V gene lookup returns CDR1 MNHEY and CDR2 SVGAGI. Trimming took 7 bases from V and 0 from J, leaving 15 bases between them. The CDR3 is made up of 16 amino acids.

DNA for the CDR3: TGTGCCAGCAGCCCCTTGGGGGCCAGTTCCTACAATGAGCAGTACTTC. This sequence encodes CASSPLGASSYNEQYF. The chain is built from TRBV7-3 and TRBJ2-1, with D possibly matching TRBD1 (6 bases). The end of the DNA aligns better with TRBJ2-7, so the J call may be wrong. CDR1 is SGHTA, CDR2 FQGTGA, per germline. The CDR3 extends over 16 amino acids.

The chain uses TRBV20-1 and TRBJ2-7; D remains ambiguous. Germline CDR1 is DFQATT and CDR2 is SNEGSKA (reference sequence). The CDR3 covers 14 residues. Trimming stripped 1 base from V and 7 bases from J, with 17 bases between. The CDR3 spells CSARVASFYNEQYF. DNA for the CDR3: TGCAGTGCTAGAGTGGCGAGCTTCTACAATGAGCAGTACTTC.